A selection of T cell receptor beta chains follows, all from one sample in a study of Ad26.COV2.S vaccination and SARS-CoV-2 variants. The assay was immunoSEQ multiplex PCR, and TCRdb's table has in-frame clones only and misses some. The sample includes about 480,000 clones, roughly 85% of them seen just once. The sample here was peripheral blood, taken in a trial of Ad26.COV2.S vaccine versus placebo. The receptors come from a person aged 18 to 59 who received the Ad26.COV2.S COVID-19 vaccine or a placebo. The CDR3 runs from the conserved cysteine through the conserved F or W. Fields, in order: V gene, clone size, D gene, J gene, CDR3 protein, CDR3 DNA. The D gene is left open where the match is weak. Some rows mark clone size as missing; the rest say once, few, many or name a class of expanded clone.

TRBV7-3	-	TRBD2	TRBJ2-1	CASSRTSGRLNEQFF	TGTGCCAGCAGCAGGACTAGCGGGAGGTTAAATGAGCAGTTCTTC
TRBV5-1	-	-	TRBJ1-1	CASSPSGVPATEAFF	TGCGCCAGCAGCCCTAGTGGGGTTCCGGCCACTGAAGCTTTCTTT
TRBV5-1	-	-	TRBJ2-2	CASSLSLRAGELFF	TGCGCCAGCAGCTTGAGTTTGAGGGCCGGGGAGCTGTTTTTT
TRBV7-2	-	-	TRBJ2-2	CASNETPTNTGELFF	TGTGCCAGCAATGAGACGCCGACGAACACCGGGGAGCTGTTTTTT
TRBV3-1/TRBV3-2	-	TRBD1	TRBJ1-5	CASSQGRGLSNQPQHF	TGTGCCAGCAGCCAAGGGAGGGGGCTCAGCAATCAGCCCCAGCATTTT
TRBV10-3	-	-	TRBJ2-2	CAISLDPPGELFF	TGTGCCATCAGCCTCGACCCGCCCGGGGAGCTGTTTTTT
TRBV5-1	-	-	TRBJ1-1	CASSRTGRAGNTEAFF	TGCGCCAGCAGCCGAACCGGACGGGCGGGGAACACTGAAGCTTTCTTT
TRBV11-2	-	-	TRBJ1-2	CASSSGATMRGYGYTF	TGTGCCAGCAGCTCGGGGGCAACCATGCGTGGCTATGGCTACACCTTC
TRBV3-1/TRBV3-2	-	-	TRBJ1-3	CASSQTNVRVTGNTIYF	TGTGCCAGCAGCCAGACCAACGTCAGGGTAACTGGAAACACCATATATTTT
TRBV6-2/TRBV6-3	-	-	TRBJ2-1	CASSNGLTYNEQFF	TGTGCCAGCAGCAATGGACTTACCTACAATGAGCAGTTCTTC
TRBV27	few	-	TRBJ1-5	CASSSKSGLNLNQPQHF	TGTGCCAGCAGTTCCAAATCCGGGCTCAATCTCAATCAGCCCCAGCATTTT
TRBV24-1	-	-	TRBJ2-1	CATSDATSKITDEQFF	TGTGCCACCAGTGATGCAACTAGCAAGATTACGGATGAGCAGTTCTTC
TRBV27	-	TRBD1	TRBJ2-5	CASSKTGPGETQYF	TGTGCCAGCAGTAAGACAGGGCCTGGGGAGACCCAGTACTTC
TRBV18	-	-	TRBJ2-2	CASSLKAGANTGELFF	TGTGCCAGCTCACTAAAAGCGGGTGCGAACACCGGGGAGCTGTTTTTT
TRBV19	-	TRBD1	TRBJ2-5	CASSSLTGTQETQYF	TGTGCCAGTAGTTCCCTGACAGGGACCCAAGAGACCCAGTACTTC
TRBV5-1	-	-	TRBJ1-4	CASSLLGTRNEKLFF	TGCGCCAGCAGCTTGTTGGGGACAAGAAATGAAAAACTGTTTTTT
TRBV2	-	TRBD2	TRBJ2-7	CASSEVRVAGKYEQYF	TGTGCCAGCAGTGAAGTTAGGGTAGCGGGTAAATACGAGCAGTACTTC
TRBV30	-	TRBD1	TRBJ1-5	CAWSALDRGNQPQHF	TGTGCCTGGAGCGCATTGGACAGGGGGAATCAGCCCCAGCATTTT
TRBV4-3	-	-	TRBJ2-3	CASSPQAGTTGYTAAQYF	TGCGCCAGCAGCCCACAGGCGGGGACAACTGGTTATACGGCTGCGCAGTATTTT
TRBV28	-	-	TRBJ2-7	CASSSGKYEQYF	TGTGCCAGCAGTTCCGGGAAATACGAGCAGTACTTC
TRBV7-2	-	-	TRBJ2-3	CATSRDGRTDTQYF	TGTGCCACTTCCCGGGACGGTCGCACAGATACGCAGTATTTT
TRBV29-1	-	-	TRBJ2-3	CSVEDPGTQYF	TGCAGCGTTGAAGACCCCGGTACGCAGTATTTT
TRBV20-1	-	-	TRBJ1-5	CSAGATAPQHF	TGCAGTGCTGGGGCCACCGCGCCCCAGCATTTT
TRBV10-3	-	-	TRBJ1-2	CAIGSDGYTF	TGTGCCATCGGCTCAGATGGCTACACCTTC
TRBV4-2	-	TRBD2	TRBJ2-1	CASSQDSLAGATYNEQFF	TGTGCCAGCAGCCAAGATTCCCTAGCGGGAGCTACCTACAATGAGCAGTTCTTC
TRBV28	once	-	TRBJ1-1	CASWAGWSTEAFF	TGTGCCAGCTGGGCAGGGTGGAGCACTGAAGCTTTCTTT
TRBV15	-	-	TRBJ1-2	CATSRDPNYGYTF	TGTGCCACCAGCAGAGATCCTAACTATGGCTACACCTTC
TRBV19	-	TRBD2	TRBJ2-1	CASSDIAGGPGGDEQFF	TGTGCCAGTAGTGACATAGCGGGAGGGCCCGGGGGGGATGAGCAGTTCTTC
TRBV19	-	TRBD2	TRBJ2-3	CASAGLAGTDTQYF	TGTGCCAGCGCGGGACTAGCGGGAACCGATACGCAGTATTTT
TRBV6-5	few	-	TRBJ2-7	CASSYARYYEQYF	TGTGCCAGCAGTTATGCCAGGTACTACGAGCAGTACTTC
TRBV6-5	-	TRBD2	TRBJ2-3	CASRPVAGSLDTQYF	TGTGCCAGCAGACCCGTAGCGGGGTCCCTTGATACGCAGTATTTT
TRBV24-1	-	-	TRBJ2-1	CATSDAGAGRYNEQFF	TGTGCCACCAGTGATGCGGGGGCAGGCCGGTACAATGAGCAGTTCTTC
TRBV27	-	-	TRBJ2-4	CASSFFPGEVGIQYF	TGTGCCAGCAGTTTTTTCCCTGGGGAGGTCGGCATTCAGTACTTC
TRBV27	-	-	TRBJ2-7	CASSLSLGRYEQYF	TGTGCCAGCAGTTTATCCCTCGGCCGATACGAGCAGTACTTC
TRBV15	-	TRBD2	TRBJ2-2	CATSRGTSGGTGELFF	TGTGCCACCAGCAGGGGGACTAGCGGGGGCACCGGGGAGCTGTTTTTT
TRBV2	-	-	TRBJ1-2	CASSDVDYGYTF	TGTGCCAGCAGTGACGTGGACTATGGCTACACCTTC
TRBV9	-	TRBD1	TRBJ2-1	CASSENPGQNNEQFF	TGTGCCAGCAGCGAGAACCCGGGACAGAACAATGAGCAGTTCTTC
TRBV28	few	-	TRBJ1-2	CASSLRTALWGYGYTF	TGTGCCAGCAGTTTGAGGACAGCCTTATGGGGCTATGGCTACACCTTC
TRBV11-3	-	-	TRBJ2-1	CASSLGPINEQFF	TGTGCCAGCAGCTTAGGCCCGATCAATGAGCAGTTCTTC
TRBV7-3	-	TRBD2	TRBJ2-1	CASSLNAGVGSYEQFF	TGTGCCAGCAGCTTAAACGCGGGAGTGGGTTCTTATGAGCAGTTCTTC
TRBV7-2	-	-	TRBJ1-5	CASRESREQPQHF	TGTGCCAGCAGAGAATCCAGGGAACAGCCCCAGCATTTT
TRBV4-1	-	-	TRBJ1-2	CASSQTPRSYGYTF	TGCGCCAGCAGCCAAACCCCAAGGAGCTATGGCTACACCTTC
TRBV3-1/TRBV3-2	-	-	TRBJ2-1	CASSQDRGRDEQFF	TGTGCCAGCAGCCAAGATCGGGGACGGGATGAGCAGTTCTTC
TRBV20-1	-	TRBD2	TRBJ2-1	CSASGVLAGHNEQFF	TGCAGTGCTAGTGGGGTACTAGCGGGCCACAATGAGCAGTTCTTC
TRBV6-5	once	-	TRBJ1-1	CASTGGGPFGAFF	TGTGCCAGCACGGGGGGAGGGCCCTTTGGAGCTTTCTTT
TRBV6-6	-	-	TRBJ2-2	CASSYFYRDITGELFF	TGTGCCAGCAGTTACTTTTACAGGGATATCACCGGGGAGCTGTTTTTT
TRBV9	-	TRBD1	TRBJ2-6	CASSVHRGGSGANVLTF	TGTGCCAGCAGCGTCCACAGGGGCGGCTCTGGGGCCAACGTCCTGACTTTC
TRBV28	-	TRBD1	TRBJ1-4	CASTIQGAEKLFF	TGTGCCAGCACCATACAGGGGGCTGAAAAACTGTTTTTT
TRBV9	-	-	TRBJ2-7	CASSERLLPGEQYF	TGTGCCAGCAGCGAGCGTTTGTTACCGGGCGAGCAGTACTTC
TRBV9	few	-	TRBJ1-3	CASSVAWIGGNTIYF	TGTGCCAGCAGCGTAGCCTGGATAGGGGGAAACACCATATATTTT
TRBV29-1	-	TRBD2	TRBJ2-7	CSHLPGLAGALREQYF	TGCAGCCACCTCCCGGGACTAGCGGGAGCCTTGAGGGAGCAGTACTTC
TRBV6-5	-	-	TRBJ2-5	CASMSTTADLETQYF	TGTGCCAGCATGAGTACCACCGCGGACCTAGAGACCCAGTACTTC
TRBV10-2	-	-	TRBJ2-2	CASSDATGELFF	TGCGCCAGCAGTGATGCCACCGGGGAGCTGTTTTTT
TRBV28	few	-	TRBJ2-7	CASSPVGEQYF	TGTGCCAGCAGTCCAGTGGGGGAGCAGTACTTC
TRBV7-3	-	TRBD2	TRBJ2-1	CASSLISLAGVNEQFF	TGTGCCAGCAGCTTAATTTCTCTAGCGGGAGTCAATGAGCAGTTCTTC
TRBV11-2	-	TRBD2	TRBJ2-7	CASSFGLAVFGEQYF	TGTGCCAGCAGCTTCGGACTAGCGGTTTTCGGCGAGCAGTACTTC
TRBV4-2	-	TRBD2	TRBJ2-1	CASSQRPGLDYNEQFF	TGTGCCAGCAGCCAGAGACCAGGACTAGATTACAATGAGCAGTTCTTC
TRBV5-4	-	-	TRBJ1-2	CASSRGQGYGYTF	TGTGCCAGCAGCAGGGGACAAGGCTATGGCTACACCTTC
TRBV28	-	-	TRBJ1-3	CASSLPSGRGNTIYF	TGTGCCAGCAGTTTACCCTCGGGGAGAGGAAACACCATATATTTT
TRBV28	-	-	TRBJ1-5	CASREKGRQPQHF	TGTGCCAGCAGAGAAAAAGGTCGGCAGCCCCAGCATTTT